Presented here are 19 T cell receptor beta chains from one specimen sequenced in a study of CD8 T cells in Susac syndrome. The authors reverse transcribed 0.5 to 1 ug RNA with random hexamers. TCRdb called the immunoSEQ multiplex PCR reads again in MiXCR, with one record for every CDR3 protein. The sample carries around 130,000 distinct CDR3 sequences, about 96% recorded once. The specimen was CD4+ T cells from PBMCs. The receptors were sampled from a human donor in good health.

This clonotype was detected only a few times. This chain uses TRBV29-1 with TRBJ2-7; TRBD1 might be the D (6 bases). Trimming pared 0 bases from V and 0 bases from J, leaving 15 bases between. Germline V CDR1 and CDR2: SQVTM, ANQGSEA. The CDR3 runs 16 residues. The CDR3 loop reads CSVEEEWQGSSYEQYF. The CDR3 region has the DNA TGCAGCGTTGAAGAAGAATGGCAGGGGAGCTCCTACGAGCAGTACTTC.

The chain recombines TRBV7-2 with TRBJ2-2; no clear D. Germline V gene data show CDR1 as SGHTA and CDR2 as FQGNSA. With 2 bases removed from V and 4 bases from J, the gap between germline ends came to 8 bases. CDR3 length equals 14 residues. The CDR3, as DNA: TGTGCCAGCAGCTTAAGTCGCTCCACCGGGGAGCTGTTTTTT. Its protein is CASSLSRSTGELFF. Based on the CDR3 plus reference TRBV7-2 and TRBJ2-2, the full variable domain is GAGVSQSPSNKVTEKGKDVELRCDPISGHTALYWYRQSLGQGLEFLIYFQGNSAPDKSGLPSDRFSAERTGGSVSTLTIQRTQQEDSAVYLCASSLSRSTGELFFGEGSRLTVL.

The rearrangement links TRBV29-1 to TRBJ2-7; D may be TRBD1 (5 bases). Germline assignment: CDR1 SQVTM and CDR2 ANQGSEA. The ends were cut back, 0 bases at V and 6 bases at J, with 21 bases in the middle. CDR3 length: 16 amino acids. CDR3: CSVEDLGVSGSGEQYF. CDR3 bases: TGCAGCGTTGAAGATCTTGGGGTCTCAGGGTCGGGCGAGCAGTACTTC.

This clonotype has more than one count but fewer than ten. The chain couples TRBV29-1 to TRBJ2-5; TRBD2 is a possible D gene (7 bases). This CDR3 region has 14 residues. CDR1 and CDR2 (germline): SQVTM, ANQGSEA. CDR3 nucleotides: TGCAGTGCTTTGGGGGGGGCGATACAAGAGACCCAGTACTTC. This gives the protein CSALGGAIQETQYF.

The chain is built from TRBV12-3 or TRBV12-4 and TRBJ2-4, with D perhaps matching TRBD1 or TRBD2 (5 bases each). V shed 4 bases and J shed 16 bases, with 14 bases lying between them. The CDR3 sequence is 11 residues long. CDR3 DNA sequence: TGTGCCAGCAGTTCGGGACGGGTGGGCTACTTC. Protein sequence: CASSSGRVGYF.

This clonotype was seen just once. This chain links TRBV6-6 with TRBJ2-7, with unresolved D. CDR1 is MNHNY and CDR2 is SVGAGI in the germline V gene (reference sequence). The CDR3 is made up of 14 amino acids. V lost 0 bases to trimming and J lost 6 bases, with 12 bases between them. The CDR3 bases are TGTGCCAGCAGTTACTCGTCCCAGCCACCCGAGCAGTACTTC. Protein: CASSYSSQPPEQYF.

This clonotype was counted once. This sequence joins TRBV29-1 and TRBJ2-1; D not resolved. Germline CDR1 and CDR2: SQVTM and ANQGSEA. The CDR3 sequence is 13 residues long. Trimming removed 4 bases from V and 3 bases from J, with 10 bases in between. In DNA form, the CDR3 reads TGCAGCGTTGGCGGTGAAGGCTACAATGAGCAGTTCTTC. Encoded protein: CSVGGEGYNEQFF.

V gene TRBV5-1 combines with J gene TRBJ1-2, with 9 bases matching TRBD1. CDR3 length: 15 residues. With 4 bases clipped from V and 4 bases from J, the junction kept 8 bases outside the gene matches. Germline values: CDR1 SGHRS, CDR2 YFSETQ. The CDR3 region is CASSTGQGIVYGYTF. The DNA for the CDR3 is TGCGCCAGCAGCACCGGACAGGGGATTGTCTATGGCTACACCTTC.

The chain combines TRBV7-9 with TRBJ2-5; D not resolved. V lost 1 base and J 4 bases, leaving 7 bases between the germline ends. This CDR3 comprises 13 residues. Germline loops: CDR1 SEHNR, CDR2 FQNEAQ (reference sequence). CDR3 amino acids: CASSLELRETQYF. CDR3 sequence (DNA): TGTGCCAGCAGCTTAGAATTAAGAGAGACCCAGTACTTC.

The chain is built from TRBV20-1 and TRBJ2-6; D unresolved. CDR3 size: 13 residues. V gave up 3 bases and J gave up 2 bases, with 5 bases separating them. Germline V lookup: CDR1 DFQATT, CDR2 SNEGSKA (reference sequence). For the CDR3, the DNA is TGCAGTGCTAGGCGGCCTGGGGCCAACGTCCTGACTTTC. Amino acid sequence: CSARRPGANVLTF.

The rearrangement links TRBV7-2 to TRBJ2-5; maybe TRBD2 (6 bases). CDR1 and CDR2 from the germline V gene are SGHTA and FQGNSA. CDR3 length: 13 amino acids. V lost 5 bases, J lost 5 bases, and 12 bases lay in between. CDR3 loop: CASSLREIETQYF. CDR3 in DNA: TGTGCCAGCAGCCTCCGGGAGATCGAGACCCAGTACTTC.

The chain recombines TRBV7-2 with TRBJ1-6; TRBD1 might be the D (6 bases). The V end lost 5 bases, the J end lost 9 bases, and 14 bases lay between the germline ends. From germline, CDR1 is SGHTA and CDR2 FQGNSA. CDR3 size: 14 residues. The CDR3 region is CASSPEQGSSPLHF. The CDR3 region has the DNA TGTGCCAGCAGCCCGGAACAGGGCTCTTCACCCCTCCACTTT.

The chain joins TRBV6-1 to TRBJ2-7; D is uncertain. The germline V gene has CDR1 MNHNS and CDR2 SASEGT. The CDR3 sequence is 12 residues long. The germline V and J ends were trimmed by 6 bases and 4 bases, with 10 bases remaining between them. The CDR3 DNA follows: TGTGCCAGCAGCATTAACACGTACGAGCAGTACTTC. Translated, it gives CASSINTYEQYF.

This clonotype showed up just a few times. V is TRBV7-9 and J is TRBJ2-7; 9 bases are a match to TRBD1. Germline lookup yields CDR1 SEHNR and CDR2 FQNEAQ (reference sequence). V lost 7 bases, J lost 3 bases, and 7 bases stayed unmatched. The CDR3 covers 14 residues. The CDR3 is CASMPGQGFYEQYF. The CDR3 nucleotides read TGTGCCAGCATGCCGGGACAGGGTTTCTACGAGCAGTACTTC. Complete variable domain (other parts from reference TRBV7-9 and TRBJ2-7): DTGVSQNPRHKITKRGQNVTFRCDPISEHNRLYWYRQTLGQGPEFLTYFQNEAQLEKSRLLSDRFSAERPKGSFSTLEIQRTEQGDSAMYLCASMPGQGFYEQYFGPGTRLTVT.

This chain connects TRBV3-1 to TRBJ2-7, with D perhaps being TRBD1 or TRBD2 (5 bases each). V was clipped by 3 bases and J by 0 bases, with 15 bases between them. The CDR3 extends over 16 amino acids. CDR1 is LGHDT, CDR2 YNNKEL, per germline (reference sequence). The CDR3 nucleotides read TGTGCCAGCAGCCATCTTCCCGGGACGCCCTCCTACGAGCAGTACTTC. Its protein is CASSHLPGTPSYEQYF.

CDR3 residues: CATSAQGPSEQYF. The CDR3 DNA follows: TGTGCCACCAGTGCACAGGGGCCCTCGGAGCAGTACTTC. This chain uses TRBV24-1 with TRBJ2-7, with 7 bases aligning to TRBD1. Germline values: CDR1 KGHDR, CDR2 SFDVKD. The CDR3 contains 13 residues. V gave up 5 bases and J gave up 7 bases; unmatched junction bases: 7.

CDR3 region: CASTAIRGNEQFF. The CDR3 DNA follows: TGTGCCAGCACTGCGATAAGGGGCAATGAGCAGTTCTTC. V gene TRBV2 combines with J gene TRBJ2-1; D is perhaps TRBD1 (5 bases). Germline assignment: CDR1 SNHLY and CDR2 FYNNEI. This CDR3 spans 13 amino acids. V lost 7 bases and J lost 6, with 13 bases in between.

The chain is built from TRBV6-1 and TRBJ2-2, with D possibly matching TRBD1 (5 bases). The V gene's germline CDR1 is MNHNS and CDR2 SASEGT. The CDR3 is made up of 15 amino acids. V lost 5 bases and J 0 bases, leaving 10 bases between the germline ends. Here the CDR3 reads CASSRTHANTGELFF. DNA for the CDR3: TGTGCCAGCAGTCGGACACACGCGAACACCGGGGAGCTGTTTTTT.

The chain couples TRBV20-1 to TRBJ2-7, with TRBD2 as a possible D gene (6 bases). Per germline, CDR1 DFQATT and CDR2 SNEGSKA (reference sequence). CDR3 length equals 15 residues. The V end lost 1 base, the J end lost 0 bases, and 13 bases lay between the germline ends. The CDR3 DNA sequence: TGCAGTGCTAGAGCCCCCGAGGACTACTCCTACGAGCAGTACTTC. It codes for CSARAPEDYSYEQYF.